This T cell receptor beta chain was captured in a study of T cell clonality in common variable immunodeficiency. Sequencing used immunoSEQ multiplex PCR; TCRdb keeps in-frame clones, though not all of them. The data show approximately 30,000 clones, none appearing only once, with 3.8% held by the ten largest. Most patients and controls had Caucasian heritage. General study points: CVID subjects had higher TCRbeta clonality than healthy controls, most marked in about a third.

This clone has a count of ten or more. No antigen is known for it. Read sequence stops 3 residues before the CDR3 end, and the germline J gene provides the missing end. The CDR3 consists of 15 residues. V was cut by 0 bases and J by 5 bases, with 10 bases left in between. Germline CDR1 reads LGHNA; CDR2 reads YNFKEQ. The sample comprised peripheral blood mononuclear cells. This receptor was obtained from a person aged 18 to 75 in good health. V is TRBV4-2 and J is TRBJ1-4, with D possibly matching TRBD1 (6 bases). The DNA read from the CDR3 is TGTGCCAGCAGCCAAGAGGGGGCAGGGAATGAAAAA. As protein: CASSQEGAGNEK. The CDR3 reads in full as CASSQEGAGNEKLFF.